This T cell receptor beta chain was documented in a study of blood T cell repertoires in COVID-19. Background on the study: Acute-phase and convalescent COVID-19 samples originated in the United States, Italy and Spain. PBMCs, B-cell-depleted T cells, or T cells provided the cDNA or gDNA that made up the material.

V was clipped by 7 bases and J by 1 base; unmatched bases: 15. The CDR3 consists of 17 residues. Germline values: CDR1 SEHNR, CDR2 FQNEAQ (reference sequence). Authors' analysis steps: Amplification from reference gene primers served as the basis for estimated nucleated cell counts. Data came from immunoSEQ multiplex PCR; TCRdb stores just in-frame clones and leaves some out. The V and J calls and clone size were taken over from that table, and D and trimming were inferred from the DNA. This table holds 250,000 to 300,000 clones, 80% to 85% found once. Sequencing input: peripheral blood. J is TRBJ2-7 and V is TRBV7-9, with 8 bases identical to TRBD2. The clonotype was recovered from a woman aged 55-70 years with active or convalescent COVID-19. CDR3 sequence reads: CASTTSGGVTRSYEQYF. CDR3 sequence (DNA): TGTGCCAGCACCACGTCGGGGGGGGTCACTAGGTCCTACGAGCAGTACTTC.